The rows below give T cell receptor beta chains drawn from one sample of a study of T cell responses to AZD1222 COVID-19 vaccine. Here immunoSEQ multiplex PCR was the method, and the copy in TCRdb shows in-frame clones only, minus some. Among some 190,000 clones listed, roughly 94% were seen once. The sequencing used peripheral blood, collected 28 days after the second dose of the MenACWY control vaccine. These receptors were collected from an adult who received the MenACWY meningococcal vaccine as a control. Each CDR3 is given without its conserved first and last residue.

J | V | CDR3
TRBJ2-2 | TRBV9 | ASDRGNTGELF
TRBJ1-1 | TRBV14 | ASSHSTGRGTEAF
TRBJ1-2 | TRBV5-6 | ASSSQDYGYT
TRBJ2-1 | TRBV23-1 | ASSPGQGFVMQF
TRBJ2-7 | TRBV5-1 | ASSPAGGSREQY
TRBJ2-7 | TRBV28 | ASSSAQAYEQY
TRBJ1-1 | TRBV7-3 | ASSVQGNTEAF
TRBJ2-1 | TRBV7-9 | ASSLALGRGEQF
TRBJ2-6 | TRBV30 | ASTKSGANVLT
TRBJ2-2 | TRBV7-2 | ASSPGQGNGELF
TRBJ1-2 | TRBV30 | AWSESINWANQNYGYT
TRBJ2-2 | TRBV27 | ASSDGYTGELF
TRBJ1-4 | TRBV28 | ASTLQGGEKLF
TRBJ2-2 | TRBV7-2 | ASSLTSRVTGELF
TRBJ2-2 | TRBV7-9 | ASSSHRGSTGELF
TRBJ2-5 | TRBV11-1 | ASSTTTSFETQY
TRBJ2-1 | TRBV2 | ASSQLVAGVRNEQF
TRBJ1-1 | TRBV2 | ASEGGNTEAF
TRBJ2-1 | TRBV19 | ASSPRLAGGGNEQF
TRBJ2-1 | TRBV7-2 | ASSLGLAGVDEQF
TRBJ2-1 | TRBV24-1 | ATSDPRGGGYNEQF
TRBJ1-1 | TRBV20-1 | SAHWRIEAF
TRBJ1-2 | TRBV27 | ASKGSWIANYGYT
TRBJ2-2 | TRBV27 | ASSPIYTGELF
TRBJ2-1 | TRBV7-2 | ASSSTPYNEQF
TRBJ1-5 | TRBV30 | AWGQGELNQPQH
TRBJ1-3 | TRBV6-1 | ASSESQGVSGNTIY
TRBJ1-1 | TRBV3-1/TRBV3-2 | ASSQGTSLNTEAF
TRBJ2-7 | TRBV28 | ASSLPGQGSNEQY